These 26 T cell receptor beta chains came from one sample sequenced in a study of blood T cell repertoires in COVID-19. Sequencing used immunoSEQ multiplex PCR; TCRdb keeps in-frame clones, though not all of them. This sample has about 87,000 clones, with about 80% found just once. The sequenced sample consisted of peripheral blood. The receptor source for this set is a woman aged 50 to 60 with acute or convalescent COVID-19.

The J gene is TRBJ2-3, the V gene TRBV6-1; tentative D call: TRBD2 (5 bases). This CDR3 is built from 16 residues. The germline CDR1 and CDR2 sequences are MNHNS and SASEGT. V was pared by 2 bases and J by 0 bases, with 12 bases between. The CDR3 bases are TGTGCCAGCAGTGAAAACGAGGGCGGGAGCACAGATACGCAGTATTTT. It encodes CASSENEGGSTDTQYF.

V is TRBV7-9 and J is TRBJ2-4, with TRBD1 identical over 8 bases. Losses at the gene ends were 4 bases for V and 3 bases for J; bases not matched to a gene: 5. Germline V gives CDR1 SEHNR, CDR2 FQNEAQ (reference sequence). There are 15 residues in the CDR3. CDR3 in amino acids: CASSSDRGDKNIQYF. In DNA, the CDR3 is TGTGCCAGCAGCTCAGACAGGGGAGACAAAAACATTCAGTACTTC.

CDR3 loop: CASSTRVSGNTIYF. The CDR3 nucleotides read TGTGCCAGTAGTACGCGGGTCTCTGGAAACACCATATATTTT. The rearrangement links TRBV19 to TRBJ1-3; D gene ambiguous. There are 14 residues in the CDR3. V lost 4 bases to trimming and J lost 0 bases, with 7 bases between them. The germline V gene has CDR1 LNHDA and CDR2 SQIVND (reference sequence).

The chain uses TRBV11-2 and TRBJ1-2, with 8 bases that match TRBD1. The V segment lost 3 bases and the J segment 1 base; nucleotides outside the gene matches: 4. The CDR3 runs 15 residues. CDR1 and CDR2 from the germline V gene are SGHAT and FQNNGV. CDR3 nucleotides: TGTGCCAGCAGCTTTTCGGGACAGGTTAACTATGGCTACACCTTC. It codes for CASSFSGQVNYGYTF. The full variable domain, rest sourced from reference TRBV11-2 and TRBJ1-2, is EAGVAQSPRYKIIEKRQSVAFWCNPISGHATLYWYQQILGQGPKLLIQFQNNGVVDDSQLPKDRFSAERLKGVDSTLKIQPAKLEDSAVYLCASSFSGQVNYGYTFGSGTRLTVV.

This clone was found a few times. This chain joins TRBV10-3 and TRBJ1-1; D perhaps matches TRBD1 (6 bases). The V end lost 6 bases, the J end lost 3 bases, and 14 bases lay between the germline ends. The CDR3 has 14 residues. The V gene's germline CDR1 is ENHRY and CDR2 SYGVKD. The CDR3 sequence is CAISRKGGDTEAFF. The CDR3 DNA is TGTGCCATCAGCCGAAAAGGGGGGGACACTGAAGCTTTCTTT.

This sequence joins TRBV14 and TRBJ2-5, with 10 bases fitting TRBD2. The CDR3 runs to 17 residues. V shed 0 bases and J 3 bases; nucleotides not matched to a gene: 7. The germline V gene encodes CDR1 SGHDN and CDR2 FVKESK. This CDR3 reads CASSQDISGGAKETQYF. CDR3 nucleotide sequence: TGTGCCAGCAGCCAAGATATCAGCGGGGGGGCAAAAGAGACCCAGTACTTC. Variable domain in full (rest from reference TRBV14 and TRBJ2-5): EAGVTQFPSHSVIEKGQTVTLRCDPISGHDNLYWYRRVMGKEIKFLLHFVKESKQDESGMPNNRFLAERTGGTYSTLKVQPAELEDSGVYFCASSQDISGGAKETQYFGPGTRLLVL.

V and J are TRBV6-5 and TRBJ1-4, with D unresolved. V was pared by 8 bases and J by 2 bases, with 12 bases between. The CDR3 covers 14 residues. Germline V lookup: CDR1 MNHEY, CDR2 SVGAGI. The CDR3 reads CASSSSFTNEKLFF. As DNA, the CDR3 is TGTGCCAGCTCCTCGTCCTTCACTAATGAAAAACTGTTTTTT.

The chain is built from TRBV5-6 and TRBJ2-7; D perhaps matches TRBD1 (5 bases). The CDR3 length is 15 residues. Germline V gives CDR1 SGHDT, CDR2 YYEEEE. The V gene lost 0 bases and the J gene lost 2 bases, with 12 bases spanning the gap. CDR3: CASSLGRGFAYEQYF. Here the CDR3 DNA reads TGTGCCAGCAGCTTGGGAAGGGGTTTTGCCTACGAGCAGTACTTC.

J is TRBJ2-7 and V is TRBV6-1, with D possibly being TRBD2 (5 bases). Germline V gene lookup returns CDR1 MNHNS and CDR2 SASEGT. This CDR3 contains 12 residues. V lost 3 bases, J lost 3 bases, and 6 bases lay in between. Here the CDR3 reads CASSEDFYEQYF. The CDR3 DNA reads TGTGCCAGCAGTGAGGACTTCTACGAGCAGTACTTC.

This chain joins TRBV30 and TRBJ1-5; D is possibly TRBD1 (6 bases). Per the germline V gene, CDR1 is GTSNPN and CDR2 is SVGIG (reference sequence). V was pared by 6 bases and J by 1 base, with 16 bases between. This CDR3 is 15 amino acids long. As DNA, the CDR3 is TGTGCCTGTTCGGGGGGGCTCGCGAGCAATCAGCCCCAGCATTTT. The encoded protein is CACSGGLASNQPQHF.

This clone turned up a few times. The chain combines TRBV10-3 with TRBJ1-2; 7 nucleotides match TRBD1. Per the germline V gene, CDR1 is ENHRY and CDR2 is SYGVKD. V lost 4 bases to trimming and J lost 3 bases; unmatched junction nucleotides: 5. The CDR3 loop spans 14 amino acids. CDR3: CAISGTGTDYGYTF. In DNA form, the CDR3 reads TGTGCCATCAGTGGGACCGGGACAGACTATGGCTACACCTTC.

This clone was counted between two and nine times. The rearrangement uses TRBV27 and TRBJ1-1; possible D gene TRBD1, 5 bases. V lost 6 bases and J 1 base, leaving 12 bases between the germline ends. This CDR3 region has 14 residues. CDR1 and CDR2 (germline): MNHEY, SMNVEV (reference sequence). The CDR3 is CASSRGSSNTEAFF. The CDR3 DNA reads TGTGCCAGCAGCCGGGGGTCCTCGAACACTGAAGCTTTCTTT.

The chain combines TRBV7-6 with TRBJ2-7, with D perhaps matching TRBD1 (6 bases). Germline V gives CDR1 SGHVS, CDR2 FNYEAQ. The CDR3 has 13 amino acids. Trimming took 5 bases from V and 0 from J, leaving 8 bases between them. CDR3: CASSQGSSYEQYF. The CDR3, as DNA: TGTGCCAGCAGCCAGGGGTCCTCCTACGAGCAGTACTTC.

The chain is built from TRBV7-9 and TRBJ1-1; D perhaps matches TRBD1 (6 bases). The CDR3 contains 18 residues. Trimming stripped 0 bases from V and 9 bases from J, with 26 bases between. CDR1 is SEHNR and CDR2 is FQNEAQ in the germline V gene (reference sequence). The DNA for the CDR3 is TGTGCCAGCAGCTTAGCAGGTGGCCTTAGCCAGGGGCCCTTTAAAGCTTTCTTT. This codes for CASSLAGGLSQGPFKAFF.

This clone was seen only a few times. The J gene is TRBJ2-7, the V gene TRBV4-1; D perhaps matches TRBD2 (5 bases). CDR1 and CDR2 (germline): MGHRA, YSYEKL. V was cut by 4 bases and J by 0 bases, with 16 bases left in between. The CDR3 has 16 residues. DNA for the CDR3: TGCGCCAGCAGCCTTGCTAGCACCCTTCGCTCCTACGAGCAGTACTTC. Its translation is CASSLASTLRSYEQYF.

This clone was observed a few times. V usage is TRBV11-3 and J usage is TRBJ1-1; no clear D gene. CDR1 and CDR2 (germline): SGHNT, YENEEA. This CDR3 comprises 13 residues. The V gene lost 5 bases and the J gene lost 4 bases, with 11 bases spanning the gap. CDR3 sequence reads: CASSRDMGTEAFF. The CDR3, as DNA: TGTGCCAGCAGCCGAGACATGGGCACTGAAGCTTTCTTT.

The chain combines TRBV6-5 with TRBJ2-5; the match to TRBD1 covers 7 bases. Trimming removed 6 bases from V and 4 bases from J; junction bases left unmatched: 8. Germline V gives CDR1 MNHEY, CDR2 SVGAGI. The CDR3 extends over 14 amino acids. The CDR3 region is CASSATGPGETQYF. The CDR3 DNA sequence: TGTGCCAGCAGCGCGACAGGGCCGGGAGAGACCCAGTACTTC.

The chain combines TRBV28 with TRBJ2-1; 8 nucleotides line up with TRBD2. J lost 7 bases, V lost 1 base, and 3 bases had no gene match. The CDR3 spans 14 residues. Germline V gene data show CDR1 as MDHEN and CDR2 as SYDVKM. Here the CDR3 DNA reads TGTGCCAGCAGTTTATCGGGGGGGCCAAATGAGCAGTTCTTC. Protein: CASSLSGGPNEQFF. Combining the CDR3 with reference TRBV28 and TRBJ2-1 gives the whole variable domain DVKVTQSSRYLVKRTGEKVFLECVQDMDHENMFWYRQDPGLGLRLIYFSYDVKMKEKGDIPEGYSVSREKKERFSLILESASTNQTSMYLCASSLSGGPNEQFFGPGTRLTVL.

The chain links TRBV4-3 to TRBJ1-6; D is uncertain. V was trimmed by 1 base and J by 0 bases, leaving 7 bases between them. The CDR3 is made up of 16 amino acids. CDR1 and CDR2 (germline): LGHNA, YSLEER. The CDR3 bases are TGCGCCAGCAGCCAAGCTCGGGTCTCCTATAATTCACCCCTCCACTTT. Translating gives CASSQARVSYNSPLHF.

The sample holds a few counts of this clone. This chain connects TRBV6-5 to TRBJ1-4; the D is unclear. CDR3 length: 14 residues. Deletions cut 6 bases from V and 6 bases from J, with 14 bases between. Germline V gives CDR1 MNHEY, CDR2 SVGAGI. This CDR3 is CASSFPGAYEKLFF. CDR3 bases: TGTGCCAGCAGCTTTCCGGGAGCTTATGAAAAACTGTTTTTT.

The rearrangement links TRBV5-1 to TRBJ2-3; TRBD2 matches at 16 bases. This CDR3 has 19 amino acids. Germline V gene data show CDR1 as SGHRS and CDR2 as YFSETQ. The V and J ends lost 3 bases and 0 bases, in that order; junction bases with no gene match: 7. CDR3 sequence reads: CASSSGLAGGILSTDTQYF. The CDR3 DNA follows: TGCGCCAGCAGCTCGGGACTAGCGGGGGGGATCCTTAGCACAGATACGCAGTATTTT.

V usage is TRBV28 and J usage is TRBJ1-1, with D tentatively TRBD1 (5 bases). V dropped 1 base and J dropped 6 bases, with 9 bases sitting between them. There are 13 residues in the CDR3. Germline loops: CDR1 MDHEN, CDR2 SYDVKM. CDR3 DNA: TGTGCCAGCAGTTTATTGTCGACAGCTGAAGCTTTCTTT. Translation gives CASSLLSTAEAFF.

This clone was counted a few times. J is TRBJ2-7 and V is TRBV25-1; 8 bases are a match to TRBD1. After removal of 5 bases from V and 2 bases from J, the junction contained 5 bases not matched to a gene. Germline loops: CDR1 MGHDK, CDR2 SYGVNS. The CDR3 length is 14 residues. CDR3 in DNA: TGTGCCAGCAGTCGGCAGGGGGCGACCTACGAGCAGTACTTC. This gives the protein CASSRQGATYEQYF.

The chain has TRBV11-3 and TRBJ2-3, with 8 nucleotides matching TRBD2. The V segment lost 3 bases and the J segment 2 bases; nucleotides outside the gene matches: 4. The length of the CDR3 is 15 residues. Germline V gene sequence: CDR1 SGHNT, CDR2 YENEEA. The CDR3 is CASSFSGENTDTQYF. CDR3 sequence (DNA): TGTGCCAGCAGCTTTAGCGGGGAGAACACAGATACGCAGTATTTT.

This clone was counted once. The rearrangement uses TRBV9 and TRBJ2-2, with D perhaps TRBD2 (6 bases). Germline assignment: CDR1 SGDLS and CDR2 YYNGEE. This CDR3 comprises 13 residues. Trimming took 2 bases from V and 6 from J, leaving 8 bases between them. CDR3 bases: TGTGCCAGCAGCGTTAGCGGTGCCGGGGAGCTGTTTTTT. Amino acid sequence: CASSVSGAGELFF.

Only a few counts were recorded for this clone. CDR3: CASSLRPNNEQFF. The CDR3, as DNA: TGTGCCAGCAGCTTACGCCCTAACAATGAGCAGTTCTTC. The rearrangement uses TRBV11-2 and TRBJ2-1; D is undetermined. Germline assignment: CDR1 SGHAT and CDR2 FQNNGV. The CDR3 covers 13 residues. Trimming cost V 2 bases and J 5 bases, with 7 bases left between them. Based on the CDR3 plus reference TRBV11-2 and TRBJ2-1, the full variable domain is EAGVAQSPRYKIIEKRQSVAFWCNPISGHATLYWYQQILGQGPKLLIQFQNNGVVDDSQLPKDRFSAERLKGVDSTLKIQPAKLEDSAVYLCASSLRPNNEQFFGPGTRLTVL.